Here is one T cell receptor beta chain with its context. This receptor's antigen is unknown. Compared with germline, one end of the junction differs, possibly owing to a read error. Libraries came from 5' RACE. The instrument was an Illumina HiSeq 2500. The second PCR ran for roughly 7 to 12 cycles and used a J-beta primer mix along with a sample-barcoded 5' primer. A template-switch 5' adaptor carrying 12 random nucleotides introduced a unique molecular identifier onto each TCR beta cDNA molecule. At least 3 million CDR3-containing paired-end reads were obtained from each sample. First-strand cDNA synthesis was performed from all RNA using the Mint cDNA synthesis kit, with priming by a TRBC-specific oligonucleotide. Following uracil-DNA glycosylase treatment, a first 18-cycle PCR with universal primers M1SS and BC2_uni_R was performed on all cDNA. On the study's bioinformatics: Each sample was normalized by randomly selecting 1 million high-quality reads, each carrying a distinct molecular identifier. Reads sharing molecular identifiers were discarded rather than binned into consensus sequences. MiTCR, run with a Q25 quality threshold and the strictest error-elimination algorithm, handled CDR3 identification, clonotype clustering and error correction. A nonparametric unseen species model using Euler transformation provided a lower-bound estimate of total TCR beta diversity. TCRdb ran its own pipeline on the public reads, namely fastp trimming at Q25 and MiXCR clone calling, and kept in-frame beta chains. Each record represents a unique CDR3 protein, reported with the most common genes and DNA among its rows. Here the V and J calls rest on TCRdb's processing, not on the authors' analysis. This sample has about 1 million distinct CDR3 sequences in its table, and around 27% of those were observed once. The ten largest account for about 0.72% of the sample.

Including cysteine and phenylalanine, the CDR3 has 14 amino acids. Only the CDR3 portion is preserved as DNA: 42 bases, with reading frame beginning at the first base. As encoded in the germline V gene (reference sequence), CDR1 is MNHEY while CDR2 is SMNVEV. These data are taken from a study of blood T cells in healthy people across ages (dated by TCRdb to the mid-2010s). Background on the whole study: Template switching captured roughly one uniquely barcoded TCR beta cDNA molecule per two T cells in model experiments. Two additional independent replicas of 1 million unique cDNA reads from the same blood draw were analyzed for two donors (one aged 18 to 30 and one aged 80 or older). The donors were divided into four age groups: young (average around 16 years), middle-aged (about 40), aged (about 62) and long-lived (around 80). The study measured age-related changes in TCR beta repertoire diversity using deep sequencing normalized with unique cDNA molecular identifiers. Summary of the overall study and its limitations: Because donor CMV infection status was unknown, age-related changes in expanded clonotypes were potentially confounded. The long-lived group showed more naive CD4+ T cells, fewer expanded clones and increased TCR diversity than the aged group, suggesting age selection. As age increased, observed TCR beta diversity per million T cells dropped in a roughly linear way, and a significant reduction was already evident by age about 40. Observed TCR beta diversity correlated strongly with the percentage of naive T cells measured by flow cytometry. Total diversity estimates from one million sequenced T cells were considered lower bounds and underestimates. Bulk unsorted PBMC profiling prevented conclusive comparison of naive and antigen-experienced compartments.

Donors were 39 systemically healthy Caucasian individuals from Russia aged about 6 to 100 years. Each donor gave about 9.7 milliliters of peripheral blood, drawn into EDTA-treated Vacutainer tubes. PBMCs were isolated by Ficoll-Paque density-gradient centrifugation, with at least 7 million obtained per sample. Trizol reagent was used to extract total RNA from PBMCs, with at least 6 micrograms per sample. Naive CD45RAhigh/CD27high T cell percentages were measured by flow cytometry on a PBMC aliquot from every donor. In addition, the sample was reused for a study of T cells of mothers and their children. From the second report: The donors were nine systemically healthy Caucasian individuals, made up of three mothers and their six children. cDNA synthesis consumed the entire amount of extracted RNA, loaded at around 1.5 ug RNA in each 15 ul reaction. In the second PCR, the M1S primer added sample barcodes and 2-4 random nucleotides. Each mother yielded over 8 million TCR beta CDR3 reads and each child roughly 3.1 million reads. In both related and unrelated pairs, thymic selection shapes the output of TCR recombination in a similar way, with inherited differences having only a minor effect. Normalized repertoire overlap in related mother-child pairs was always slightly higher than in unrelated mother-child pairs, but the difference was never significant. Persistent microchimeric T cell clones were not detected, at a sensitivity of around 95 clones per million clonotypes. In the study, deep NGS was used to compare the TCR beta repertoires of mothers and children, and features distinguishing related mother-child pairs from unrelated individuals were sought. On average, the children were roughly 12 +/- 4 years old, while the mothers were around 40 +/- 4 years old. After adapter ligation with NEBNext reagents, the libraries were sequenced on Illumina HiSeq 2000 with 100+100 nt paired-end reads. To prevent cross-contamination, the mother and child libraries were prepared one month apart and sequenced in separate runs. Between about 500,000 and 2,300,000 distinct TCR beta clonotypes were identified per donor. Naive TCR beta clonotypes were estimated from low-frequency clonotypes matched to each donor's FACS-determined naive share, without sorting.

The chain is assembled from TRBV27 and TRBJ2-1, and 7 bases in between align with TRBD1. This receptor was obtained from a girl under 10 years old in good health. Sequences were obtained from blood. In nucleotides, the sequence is TGCGCCACGGGACAGTCGAGCTCCTACAATGAGCAGTTCTTC. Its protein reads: CATGQSSSYNEQFF.